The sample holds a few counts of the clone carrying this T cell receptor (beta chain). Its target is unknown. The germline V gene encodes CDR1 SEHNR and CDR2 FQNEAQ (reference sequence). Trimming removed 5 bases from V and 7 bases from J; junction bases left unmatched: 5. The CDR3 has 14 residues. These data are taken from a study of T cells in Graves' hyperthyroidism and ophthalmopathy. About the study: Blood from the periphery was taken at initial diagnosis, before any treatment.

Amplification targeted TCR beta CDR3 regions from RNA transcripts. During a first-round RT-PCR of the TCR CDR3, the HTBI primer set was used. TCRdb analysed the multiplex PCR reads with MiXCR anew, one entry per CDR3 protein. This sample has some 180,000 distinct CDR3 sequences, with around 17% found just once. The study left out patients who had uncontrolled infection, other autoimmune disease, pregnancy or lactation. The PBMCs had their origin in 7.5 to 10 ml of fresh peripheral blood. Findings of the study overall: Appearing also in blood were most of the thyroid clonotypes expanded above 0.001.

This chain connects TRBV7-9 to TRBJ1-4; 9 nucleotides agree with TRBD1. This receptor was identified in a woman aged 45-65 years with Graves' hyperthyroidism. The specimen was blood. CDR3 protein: CASSTGGAGEKLFF. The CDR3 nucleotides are TGTGCCAGCAGCACAGGGGGCGCCGGTGAAAAACTGTTTTTT. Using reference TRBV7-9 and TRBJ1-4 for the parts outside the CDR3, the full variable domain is DTGVSQNPRHKITKRGQNVTFRCDPISEHNRLYWYRQTLGQGPEFLTYFQNEAQLEKSRLLSDRFSAERPKGSFSTLEIQRTEQGDSAMYLCASSTGGAGEKLFFGSGTQLSVL.